This T cell receptor (beta chain) was sequenced for a study of blood T cells in healthy people across ages. Germline lookup yields CDR1 SGHAT and CDR2 FQNNGV. The V gene end was trimmed by 4 bases and the J gene end by 2 bases; junction bases not matched to a gene: 3. The CDR3 covers 15 residues. Using a J-beta primer mix together with a sample-barcoded 5' primer, a second PCR was run for roughly 7 to 11 cycles. Via MiXCR, TCRdb re-called the 5' RACE reads, giving one row per CDR3 protein. The data show around 800,000 distinct CDR3 sequences, with about half seen just once and about a sixth held by the top ten. Whole-study findings and limits: Per million T cells, TCR beta diversity dropped roughly linearly as age increased.

In its sample, this clonotype was seen once. Its antigen remains unknown. The genes are TRBV11-2 and TRBJ1-1; 11 positions agree with TRBD1. This sequence originates from a man at least 80 years old in good health. Sequencing was carried out using blood. CDR3 nucleotides: TGTGCCAGCAGCTGGGGACAGGGGGTAAACACTGAAGCTTTCTTT. Translating it yields CASSWGQGVNTEAFF.